Listed here is a single T cell receptor (beta chain). Its matching antigen is unknown. The sample belongs to a study of cytomegalovirus exposure and HLA in healthy donors. Study findings and constraints: Most TCR sequences proved rare, with some public TCRs found in many donors.

Data came from immunoSEQ multiplex PCR; TCRdb stores just in-frame clones and leaves some out. The sample has fewer than 200,000 clones, 86% seen once. Trimming removed 0 bases at V and 0 bases at J, with 18 bases between. Germline V gene lookup returns CDR1 SGHNT and CDR2 YYREEE (reference sequence). The length of the CDR3 is 18 residues. This TCR was recovered from a man aged 25 to 45 in good health and CMV-seropositive. The chain recombines TRBV5-4 with TRBJ2-5; tentatively, D is TRBD1 or TRBD2 (5 bases each). Sequenced sample: PBMCs. The CDR3 spells CASSLDLGRDPNQETQYF. The CDR3 nucleotides are TGTGCCAGCAGCTTGGACCTCGGCCGGGACCCGAACCAAGAGACCCAGTACTTC.